These T cell receptor beta chains were read from a single sample in a study of blood T cell repertoires in COVID-19. Libraries were prepared by immunoSEQ multiplex PCR; TCRdb keeps only in-frame clonotypes and omits some of them. Here the sample spans more than 300,000 clones, under 95% being singletons. The source material was peripheral blood. The receptors shown here come from a young woman who had recovered from COVID-19. Both conserved end residues are part of each CDR3. D genes are given only for firm matches. Rows may omit the clone size; those that give it use once, few, many or a size class.

D gene	V gene	CDR3 length	J gene	clone size	CDR3 protein	CDR3 DNA
TRBD2	TRBV5-1	17	TRBJ2-3	.	CASSLGIVTSDTDTQYF	TGCGCCAGCAGCTTGGGAATCGTGACTAGCGACACAGATACGCAGTATTTT
TRBD1	TRBV19	19	TRBJ1-5	.	CASRLPPGTGRDSNQPQHF	TGTGCCAGCAGACTTCCCCCCGGGACAGGGAGGGATAGCAATCAGCCCCAGCATTTT
.	TRBV19	17	TRBJ1-2	.	CASNPLGAAVIGYGYTF	TGTGCCAGTAACCCCCTGGGGGCGGCCGTTATTGGCTATGGCTACACCTTC
.	TRBV11-3	13	TRBJ2-2	.	CASSPDGAGELFF	TGTGCCAGCAGCCCCGACGGGGCCGGGGAGCTGTTTTTT
.	TRBV30	13	TRBJ1-1	.	CAWSSGAGTEAFF	TGTGCCTGGAGTTCAGGGGCGGGCACTGAAGCTTTCTTT
.	TRBV15	15	TRBJ1-1	.	CATSRDFGGWTEAFF	TGTGCCACCAGCAGAGATTTCGGAGGTTGGACTGAAGCTTTCTTT
.	TRBV7-2	12	TRBJ2-1	once	CASSFPGGEQFF	TGTGCCAGCAGTTTCCCCGGTGGTGAGCAGTTCTTC
.	TRBV3-1/TRBV3-2	13	TRBJ2-5	.	CASSQVTRETQYF	TGTGCCAGCAGCCAAGTGACTCGGGAGACCCAGTACTTC
.	TRBV3-1/TRBV3-2	15	TRBJ2-1	.	CASSQDSGLYNEQFF	TGTGCCAGCAGCCAAGATTCGGGACTCTACAATGAGCAGTTCTTC
.	TRBV7-2	15	TRBJ2-5	.	CASSLGHREGETQYF	TGTGCCAGCAGCTTAGGGCACAGGGAGGGGGAGACCCAGTACTTC
TRBD2	TRBV6-6	15	TRBJ2-1	once	CASSYSAGGRDEQFF	TGTGCCAGCAGTTACTCAGCGGGAGGGAGGGATGAGCAGTTCTTC
.	TRBV18	17	TRBJ2-1	.	CASSYSSRLATYNEQFF	TGTGCCAGCTCATACTCCTCCCGGCTAGCAACCTACAATGAGCAGTTCTTC
TRBD1	TRBV7-2	14	TRBJ1-6	.	CASSQGTGGSPLHF	TGTGCCAGCAGCCAGGGGACAGGGGGTTCACCCCTCCACTTT
.	TRBV30	15	TRBJ1-2	.	CAWSPFWQPRNGYTF	TGTGCCTGGAGCCCTTTTTGGCAGCCTAGGAACGGCTACACCTTC
TRBD2	TRBV5-1	15	TRBJ2-3	.	CASSSSGRRTDTQYF	TGCGCCAGCAGCTCTAGCGGGAGAAGGACAGATACGCAGTATTTT
.	TRBV25-1	15	TRBJ1-3	.	CASSASGYSGNTIYF	TGTGCCAGCAGTGCCTCGGGATACTCTGGAAACACCATATATTTT
TRBD2	TRBV7-2	16	TRBJ2-1	.	CASSPLTSGGANEQFF	TGTGCCAGCAGCCCGTTGACTAGCGGAGGGGCCAATGAGCAGTTCTTC
.	TRBV5-6	14	TRBJ2-3	.	CASSLGLGTDTQYF	TGTGCCAGCAGCTTGGGACTAGGCACAGATACGCAGTATTTT
.	TRBV6-5	14	TRBJ1-2	.	CASRHRDTAYGYTF	TGTGCCAGCAGGCACCGGGACACAGCCTATGGCTACACCTTC